One sample yielded the 15 T cell receptor beta chains listed below, sequenced in a study of human T cells and chemical hapten exposure. From the RACE reads, TCRdb called clonotypes with MiXCR, one entry per CDR3 protein. The sample holds over 85,000 distinct CDR3 sequences; about 10% are singletons and the top ten take about 3.1%. As to time point: healthy volunteer bleed at 2 weeks. Extraction yielded total RNA from whole blood (unfractionated). The source material was whole blood. These receptors originate from a female donor in good health. Some clones in this sample may be carry-over from other donors' samples.

With respect to this clonotype: A much larger clone differs by one base, so this may be a read error. This chain joins TRBV4-1 and TRBJ2-1; TRBD2 matches 9 bases. This CDR3 is 16 amino acids long. Germline V gene data show CDR1 as MGHRA and CDR2 as YSYEKL. CDR3 residues: CANSQDAGGTYNEQFF. CDR3 DNA: TGCGCCAACAGCCAAGATGCGGGAGGGACCTACAATGAGCAGTTCTTC.

This clonotype was found a few times. V usage is TRBV7-9 and J usage is TRBJ2-3, with TRBD2 matching 8 bases. This CDR3 has 16 amino acids. V was pared by 5 bases and J by 9 bases, with 16 bases of the junction left unmatched. In germline, CDR1 is SEHNR, CDR2 FQNEAQ (reference sequence). CDR3 protein: CASSATAGVEVRTQYF. As DNA, the CDR3 is TGTGCCAGCAGCGCAACAGCGGGAGTCGAGGTCAGAACGCAGTATTTT.

Concerning this clonotype itself: Just one base apart from a much larger clone, this may be a read error. The V call is TRBV30, the J call TRBJ1-5; tentative D call: TRBD1 (6 bases). The CDR3 spans 15 residues. Germline V gene sequence: CDR1 GTSNPN, CDR2 SVGIG (reference sequence). CDR3 amino acids: CAWSARGASNQAQHF. For the CDR3, the DNA is TGTGCCTGGAGCGCGCGGGGGGCGAGCAATCAGGCCCAGCATTTT. The full variable domain, in which reference TRBV30 and TRBJ1-5 provide the parts outside the CDR3, is SQTIHQWPATLVQPVGSPLSLECTVEGTSNPNLYWYRQAAGRGLQLLFYSVGIGQISSEVPQNLSASRPQDRQFILSSKKLLLSDSGFYLCAWSARGASNQAQHFGDGTRLSIL.

The genes are TRBV2 and TRBJ2-5, with TRBD1 matching 10 bases. The germline V gene has CDR1 SNHLY and CDR2 FYNNEI. V trimming: 1 base; J trimming: 4 bases; junction bases outside the gene matches: 0. This CDR3 has 14 amino acids. CDR3 in amino acids: CASSEGQGAETQYF. For the CDR3, the DNA is TGTGCCAGCAGTGAAGGACAGGGGGCAGAGACCCAGTACTTC.

On this clonotype: This could be a read error, since a much larger clone is one nucleotide away. The gene calls are TRBV6-6 and TRBJ2-7; no clear D gene. CDR1 and CDR2 (germline): MNHNY, SVGAGI (reference sequence). The CDR3 totals 12 residues. The CDR3 loop reads CASRYSEYEQYF. The CDR3 nucleotides are TGTGCCAGCAGATACTCGGAGTACGAGCAGTACTTC.

The chain employs TRBV5-1 and TRBJ2-2; D remains ambiguous. V lost 1 base, J lost 4 bases, and 11 bases lay in between. There are 15 residues in the CDR3. Looked up from germline, CDR1 is SGHRS and CDR2 is YFSETQ. The DNA for the CDR3 is TGCGCCAGCAGCTTGAGTAGTACCACCACCGGGGAGCTGTTTTTT. Protein product: CASSLSSTTTGELFF.

The sample holds many counts of this clonotype. The chain recombines TRBV28 with TRBJ2-7; no clear D. From germline, CDR1 is MDHEN and CDR2 SYDVKM. Trimming shortened V by 2 bases and J by 1 base, and 9 bases separated the two germline ends. This CDR3 comprises 14 residues. The CDR3 nucleotides are TGTGCCAGCAGTTTAACGTCTAGTTCCTACGAGCAGTACTTC. It encodes CASSLTSSSYEQYF.

The chain carries TRBV30 and TRBJ1-5; 9 bases agree with TRBD1. Unmatched junction bases numbered 1, after V lost 5 bases and J lost 5 bases. The CDR3 runs 12 residues. CDR1 GTSNPN and CDR2 SVGIG come from the germline V gene (reference sequence). In nucleotides, the CDR3 is TGTGCCTGGGACAGGGGGGATCAGCCCCAGCATTTT. This gives the protein CAWDRGDQPQHF. Complete variable domain (other parts from reference TRBV30 and TRBJ1-5): SQTIHQWPATLVQPVGSPLSLECTVEGTSNPNLYWYRQAAGRGLQLLFYSVGIGQISSEVPQNLSASRPQDRQFILSSKKLLLSDSGFYLCAWDRGDQPQHFGDGTRLSIL.

This clonotype has more than one count but fewer than ten. The CDR3 loop reads CASSLQAGATGELFF. In DNA form, the CDR3 reads TGCGCCAGCAGCTTGCAAGCGGGAGCGACCGGGGAGCTGTTTTTT. V usage is TRBV5-1 and J usage is TRBJ2-2; TRBD2 matches at 8 bases. Germline V CDR1 and CDR2: SGHRS, YFSETQ. Unmatched junction bases numbered 4, after V lost 1 base and J lost 5 bases. CDR3 length equals 15 residues.

Ten or more counts support this clonotype. CDR3 sequence reads: CASKRGRSGTDTQYF. The CDR3 bases are TGTGCCAGTAAAAGGGGACGTTCCGGCACAGATACGCAGTATTTT. The V call is TRBV19, the J call TRBJ2-3; D is possibly TRBD1 or TRBD2 (5 bases each). Trimming took 7 bases from V and 1 from J, leaving 15 bases between them. This CDR3 is 15 amino acids long. Germline assignment: CDR1 LNHDA and CDR2 SQIVND (reference sequence).

The rearrangement links TRBV23-1 to TRBJ2-3; TRBD2 matches at 8 bases. TRBV23-1 is an open reading frame, and its role is uncertain. CDR3 size: 17 residues. Germline trimming cut 7 bases from V and 4 bases from J; bases unmatched to any gene: 16. The CDR3 loop reads CASTAGIYSGTPDTQYF. The CDR3 DNA follows: TGCGCCAGCACAGCGGGAATTTATAGCGGGACCCCAGATACGCAGTATTTT.

This clonotype occurred many times. This chain uses TRBV28 with TRBJ2-7; TRBD1 agrees at 8 bases. The CDR3 consists of 16 residues. J lost 2 bases, V lost 6 bases, and 12 bases had no gene match. The germline gives CDR1 MDHEN, CDR2 SYDVKM. The CDR3, as DNA: TGTGCCAGCAGCCTCCTGACAGGGGCAAAGCCCTACGAGCAGTACTTC. Encoded protein: CASSLLTGAKPYEQYF.

This clonotype was seen a few times. The CDR3 here is CSAPDGALTWGEQFF. CDR3 sequence (DNA): TGCAGTGCTCCGGACGGGGCCCTGACTTGGGGTGAGCAGTTCTTC. V usage is TRBV20-1 and J usage is TRBJ2-1; the D gene could be TRBD1 or TRBD2 (5 bases each). Germline CDR1 reads DFQATT; CDR2 reads SNEGSKA (reference sequence). V was clipped by 5 bases and J by 9 bases, with 23 bases between them. CDR3 length equals 15 residues.

This chain joins TRBV12-3 or TRBV12-4 and TRBJ1-1; D is perhaps TRBD1 (5 bases). The CDR3 extends over 14 amino acids. Trimming shortened V by 5 bases and J by 3 bases, and 13 bases separated the two germline ends. CDR3 region: CASSPAGGYTEAFF. CDR3 coding DNA: TGTGCCAGCAGTCCCGCTGGGGGTTACACTGAAGCTTTCTTT.

This chain connects TRBV4-2 to TRBJ1-2; D gene uncertain. Germline CDR1 LGHNA, CDR2 YNFKEQ. The CDR3 is 16 residues long. The V end was cut by 0 bases, the J end by 4 bases, with 15 bases between. CDR3 protein: CASSQDLYTNFYGYTF. The CDR3 DNA is TGTGCCAGCAGCCAAGATTTATACACTAACTTCTATGGCTACACCTTC.